This T cell receptor (beta chain) was recorded in a study of CD8 T cells in ankylosing spondylitis. There are 14 residues in the CDR3. The germline gives CDR1 MNHEY, CDR2 SMNVEV (reference sequence). Trimming cost V 3 bases and J 5 bases; bases outside gene matches: 7. TCRdb reanalysed the 5' RACE reads using MiXCR and keeps one entry per CDR3 protein. The sample shows about 160,000 distinct CDR3 sequences, just over 9.5% of them seen only once. This clonotype appeared many times. Its antigen is unknown. Study-wide findings and caveats: Clones tied to disease were said to be significantly enriched in matched ankylosing spondylitis synovial fluid.

The TCR originated in a female donor with ankylosing spondylitis or in good health (not recorded which). J is TRBJ2-7 and V is TRBV27; 7 nucleotides align to TRBD2. Sample: blood, either unsorted or a sorted T cell fraction (not recorded which). CDR3 nucleotides: TGTGCCAGCAGTTTGGGGGGGAGGATAAACGAGCAGTACTTC. Translated: CASSLGGRINEQYF.